The 27 T cell receptor beta chains reported below all come from one sample, sequenced in a study of cytomegalovirus exposure and HLA in healthy donors. Assay: immunoSEQ multiplex PCR; the TCRdb copy retains only in-frame clones and omits some. The sample lists roughly 330,000 clones; roughly nine tenths were seen once. The sequenced material came from PBMCs. The receptors originated from a woman aged 25-40 years in good health and CMV-seropositive.

The rearrangement joins TRBV11-2 to TRBJ2-5; D could derive from TRBD1 or TRBD2 (6 bases each). This CDR3 spans 15 amino acids. V shed 5 bases and J shed 4 bases, with 17 bases lying between them. The germline gives CDR1 SGHAT, CDR2 FQNNGV. Written as DNA, the CDR3 is TGTGCCAGCAGCGCGAGGGGGGCACGCAGAGAGACCCAGTACTTC. Its protein product is CASSARGARRETQYF. Filled out from reference TRBV11-2 and TRBJ2-5, the complete variable domain reads EAGVAQSPRYKIIEKRQSVAFWCNPISGHATLYWYQQILGQGPKLLIQFQNNGVVDDSQLPKDRFSAERLKGVDSTLKIQPAKLEDSAVYLCASSARGARRETQYFGPGTRLLVL.

The genes are TRBV9 and TRBJ2-1; the match to TRBD1 covers 7 bases. The length of the CDR3 is 14 residues. Germline CDR1 and CDR2: SGDLS and YYNGEE. V was pared by 4 bases and J by 7 bases, with 8 bases of the junction left unmatched. The CDR3 sequence is CASSTMTGLNEQFF. CDR3 nucleotides: TGTGCCAGCAGCACCATGACAGGGTTGAATGAGCAGTTCTTC.

The CDR3 nucleotides are TGTGCCAGCAGTAGAGGGACAGTTAATCAGCCCCAGCATTTT. It specifies CASSRGTVNQPQHF. This chain connects TRBV6-6 to TRBJ1-5, with TRBD1 matching over 7 bases. The V segment lost 5 bases and the J segment 4 bases; nucleotides outside the gene matches: 5. This CDR3 region has 14 residues. Germline assignment: CDR1 MNHNY and CDR2 SVGAGI (reference sequence).

CDR3 sequence: CAWSPRDSYTTNEKLFF. Written as DNA, the CDR3 is TGTGCCTGGAGTCCACGGGACAGCTATACAACTAATGAAAAACTGTTTTTT. This chain links TRBV30 with TRBJ1-4, with 7 nucleotides matching TRBD1. V trimming: 2 bases; J trimming: 0 bases; junction bases outside the gene matches: 9. The CDR3 loop spans 17 amino acids. Looked up from germline, CDR1 is GTSNPN and CDR2 is SVGIG (reference sequence).

The rearrangement joins TRBV5-6 to TRBJ2-5; D gene ambiguous. The V gene lost 0 bases and the J gene lost 1 base, with 7 bases spanning the gap. The CDR3 spans 14 residues. Per the germline V gene, CDR1 is SGHDT and CDR2 is YYEEEE. The CDR3 region is CASSLGGGQETQYF. The CDR3 coding sequence is TGTGCCAGCAGCTTGGGTGGTGGCCAAGAGACCCAGTACTTC. Supplemented by reference TRBV5-6 and TRBJ2-5, the full variable domain reads DAGVTQSPTHLIKTRGQQVTLRCSPKSGHDTVSWYQQALGQGPQFIFQYYEEEERQRGNFPDRFSGHQFPNYSSELNVNALLLGDSALYLCASSLGGGQETQYFGPGTRLLVL.

This clone has a handful of counts. The chain links TRBV19 to TRBJ1-1, with D perhaps TRBD1 (6 bases). The CDR3 contains 11 residues. Germline assignment: CDR1 LNHDA and CDR2 SQIVND (reference sequence). The CDR3: CTTRGNTEAFF. The DNA for the CDR3 is TGTACCACCAGGGGAAACACTGAAGCTTTCTTT.

The chain couples TRBV18 to TRBJ2-7; the D is unclear. V shed 4 bases and J shed 5 bases, with 9 bases lying between them. The CDR3 contains 12 residues. In germline, CDR1 is KGHSH, CDR2 LQKENI. CDR3 sequence (DNA): TGTGCCAGCTCACGCGACGGAAACGAGCAGTACTTC. Translating gives CASSRDGNEQYF.

The chain uses TRBV27 and TRBJ1-2; 8 bases line up with TRBD1. Trimming took 5 bases from V and 8 from J; bases not matched to a gene: 13. The CDR3 has 15 amino acids. In germline, CDR1 is MNHEY, CDR2 SMNVEV (reference sequence). In DNA form, the CDR3 reads TGTGCCAGCAGTGGCCAAGGACAGGGTGCGATCGGCTACACCTTC. Amino acids: CASSGQGQGAIGYTF.

The chain couples TRBV13 to TRBJ2-7, with TRBD1 identical over 8 bases. With 5 bases clipped from V and 12 bases from J, the junction kept 15 bases outside the gene matches. Germline V gives CDR1 PRHDT, CDR2 FYEKMQ (reference sequence). The CDR3 has 14 residues. As DNA, the CDR3 is TGTGCCAGCAGCCAACAGGGGGTCCCAGCCAAGTGGTACTTC. This encodes CASSQQGVPAKWYF.

V and J are TRBV6-4 and TRBJ1-6; no reliable D call. V shed 2 bases and J shed 10 bases, with 12 bases lying between them. The CDR3 has 14 residues. From germline, CDR1 is MRHNA and CDR2 SNTAGT. The CDR3 reads CASSDRASRSPLHF. As DNA, the CDR3 is TGTGCCAGCAGTGACCGCGCTTCAAGATCACCCCTCCACTTT.

This chain joins TRBV7-9 and TRBJ1-2; D is possibly TRBD1 (6 bases). The CDR3 runs to 17 residues. V lost 4 bases and J 2 bases, leaving 20 bases between the germline ends. Germline loops: CDR1 SEHNR, CDR2 FQNEAQ (reference sequence). Written as DNA, the CDR3 is TGTGCCAGCAGCTCGACTTATTGGCAGGGGTTCAACTATGGCTACACCTTC. Residues: CASSSTYWQGFNYGYTF.

The chain links TRBV7-2 to TRBJ1-2; D ambiguous. CDR3 length: 17 amino acids. Germline loops: CDR1 SGHTA, CDR2 FQGNSA. Trimming took off 1 base at V and 2 bases at J, with 17 bases between the two ends. CDR3 bases: TGTGCCAGCAGCTTAGGAGGAGGGAATCGAAGAAACTATGGCTACACCTTC. As protein: CASSLGGGNRRNYGYTF.

This CDR3 reads CASSQEDRANQPQHF. CDR3 DNA: TGCGCCAGCAGCCAGGAAGACAGGGCCAATCAGCCCCAGCATTTT. The V call is TRBV4-1, the J call TRBJ1-5; 7 nucleotides match TRBD1. The CDR3 runs to 15 residues. Per germline, CDR1 MGHRA and CDR2 YSYEKL. The trim removed 3 bases at V and 3 bases at J, leaving 5 bases unmatched.

This chain connects TRBV27 to TRBJ2-3, with D unresolved. Per germline, CDR1 MNHEY and CDR2 SMNVEV (reference sequence). The V end lost 2 bases, the J end lost 1 base, and 13 bases lay between the germline ends. The CDR3 spans 16 residues. The CDR3 nucleotides read TGTGCCAGCAGTTTAGAGTGGGCAATCGGCACAGATACGCAGTATTTT. Its translation: CASSLEWAIGTDTQYF.

The CDR3 DNA is TGTGCCAGCAGCTTGGCGCAGCCAGATACGCAGTATTTT. It specifies CASSLAQPDTQYF. The chain joins TRBV5-6 to TRBJ2-3; D unclear. Germline V gene lookup returns CDR1 SGHDT and CDR2 YYEEEE. This CDR3 region has 13 residues. V was cut by 0 bases and J by 4 bases, with 6 bases left in between.

The chain recombines TRBV19 with TRBJ1-5; 10 bases are shared with TRBD1. The CDR3 sequence is 15 residues long. Per the germline V gene, CDR1 is LNHDA and CDR2 is SQIVND (reference sequence). The trim removed 4 bases at V and 2 bases at J, leaving 2 bases unmatched. In DNA, the CDR3 is TGTGCCAGTAGTACCGGGACAGGGGGCAATCAGCCCCAGCATTTT. This encodes CASSTGTGGNQPQHF.

The V call is TRBV4-1, the J call TRBJ1-2, with D perhaps matching TRBD1 (5 bases). The germline gives CDR1 MGHRA, CDR2 YSYEKL. Between the trimmed V and J ends, which lost 1 base and 7 bases, there was a span of 19 bases. The CDR3 has 16 amino acids. CDR3 nucleotide sequence: TGCGCCAGCAGCCAAGTAATCACTGGGGGTATTGGTGGCTACACCTTC. Translation gives CASSQVITGGIGGYTF.

The J gene is TRBJ2-5, the V gene TRBV7-7; no definite D call. The CDR3 covers 13 residues. From germline, CDR1 is SSHAT and CDR2 FNYEAQ (reference sequence). The V gene lost 5 bases and the J gene lost 5 bases, with 12 bases spanning the gap. This chain's CDR3 is CASSPVRSETQYF. CDR3 nucleotide sequence: TGTGCCAGCAGCCCCGTTCGCTCTGAGACCCAGTACTTC. The variable domain in full, completed from reference TRBV7-7 and TRBJ2-5, reads GAGVSQSPRYKVTKRGQDVTLRCDPISSHATLYWYQQALGQGPEFLTYFNYEAQPDKSGLPSDRFSAERPEGSISTLTIQRTEQRDSAMYRCASSPVRSETQYFGPGTRLLVL.

The genes are TRBV27 and TRBJ2-7; D may correspond to TRBD1 or TRBD2 (5 bases each). Between the trimmed V and J ends, which lost 8 bases and 0 bases, there was a span of 14 bases. This CDR3 is built from 14 residues. CDR1 is MNHEY, CDR2 SMNVEV, per germline (reference sequence). CDR3 DNA: TGTGCCAGCCGCTTTTCAGGGACCTCCTACGAGCAGTACTTC. Its protein product is CASRFSGTSYEQYF.

V gene TRBV5-4 combines with J gene TRBJ1-2; D call uncertain. The CDR3 covers 15 residues. The V end was cut by 4 bases, the J end by 4 bases, with 17 bases between. Per the germline V gene, CDR1 is SGHNT and CDR2 is YYREEE (reference sequence). The CDR3 sequence is CASSPGTLFSYGYTF. For the CDR3, the DNA is TGTGCCAGCAGCCCGGGCACCTTATTTTCCTATGGCTACACCTTC.

This clone is medium-sized. The chain couples TRBV30 to TRBJ1-3, with D perhaps matching TRBD1 (5 bases). Per germline, CDR1 GTSNPN and CDR2 SVGIG (reference sequence). This CDR3 is 16 amino acids long. The V end was cut by 5 bases, the J end by 1 base, with 18 bases between. CDR3 coding DNA: TGTGCCTGGCTACTTACCGGGACTGCATCTGGAAACACCATATATTTT. Translation gives CAWLLTGTASGNTIYF.

The chain has TRBV14 and TRBJ1-6; the match to TRBD1 covers 10 bases. V lost 3 bases and J lost 4; bases outside the gene matches: 0. In germline, CDR1 is SGHDN, CDR2 FVKESK. This CDR3 has 15 amino acids. Written as DNA, the CDR3 is TGTGCCAGCAGCCAGGACAGGGGGTATAATTCACCCCTCCACTTT. Translation gives CASSQDRGYNSPLHF.

The count of this clone is one. The genes are TRBV7-2 and TRBJ2-7; TRBD1 might be the D (6 bases). There are 17 residues in the CDR3. Germline V gives CDR1 SGHTA, CDR2 FQGNSA. Trimming shortened V by 1 base and J by 3 bases, and 19 bases separated the two germline ends. The CDR3 is CASSLGLGAQGHYEQYF. The CDR3 DNA follows: TGTGCCAGCAGCTTAGGTCTCGGGGCGCAGGGGCACTACGAGCAGTACTTC.

This chain joins TRBV4-2 and TRBJ2-6; D gene unclear. Per germline, CDR1 LGHNA and CDR2 YNFKEQ. Trimming removed 0 bases from V and 0 bases from J, with 6 bases in between. The CDR3 extends over 16 amino acids. The CDR3 loop is CASSQDGSSGANVLTF. The DNA of the CDR3 is TGTGCCAGCAGCCAAGATGGCTCCTCTGGGGCCAACGTCCTGACTTTC.

The chain uses TRBV11-2 and TRBJ2-5, with 7 bases aligning to TRBD2. The V and J ends lost 1 base and 4 bases, in that order; junction bases with no gene match: 12. Germline-derived CDR1 and CDR2 are SGHAT and FQNNGV. The length of the CDR3 is 17 residues. Written as DNA, the CDR3 is TGTGCCAGCAGCTTAGTTCCCATAGCGGGTGGAGGAGAGACCCAGTACTTC. Translated: CASSLVPIAGGGETQYF.

This clone was counted a few times. This rearrangement joins TRBV28 to TRBJ2-5; D might be TRBD2 (7 bases). This CDR3 has 11 amino acids. The germline V gene encodes CDR1 MDHEN and CDR2 SYDVKM. With 2 bases removed from V and 12 bases from J, the gap between germline ends came to 10 bases. This chain's CDR3 is CASSLGGAEYF. CDR3 bases: TGTGCCAGCAGTTTAGGGGGGGCTGAGTACTTC.

The V call is TRBV9, the J call TRBJ2-1; 8 bases match TRBD2. Looked up from germline, CDR1 is SGDLS and CDR2 is YYNGEE. V shed 3 bases, J shed 7 bases, and the junction held 6 bases outside the gene matches. CDR3 length: 14 amino acids. The CDR3 nucleotides read TGTGCCAGCAGCGGTAGCGGGACGGGGAATGAGCAGTTCTTC. Translation: CASSGSGTGNEQFF. The full variable domain, rest sourced from reference TRBV9 and TRBJ2-1, is DSGVTQTPKHLITATGQRVTLRCSPRSGDLSVYWYQQSLDQGLQFLIQYYNGEERAKGNILERFSAQQFPDLHSELNLSSLELGDSALYFCASSGSGTGNEQFFGPGTRLTVL.